What follows are 26 T cell receptor beta chains derived from one specimen sequenced in a study of read filtering for tumor transcriptome and immune sequencing. This library used 300 to 450 ng RNA and molecular barcoded adaptors spanning alpha/delta and beta/gamma chains. TCRdb reprocessed the reads with MiXCR, giving one entry per CDR3 protein. The sample has about 62,000 distinct CDR3 sequences, roughly 20% seen once. Sequenced: a population of CD138-negative cells sorted from bone marrow. These TCRs come from a donor at least 40 years old with multiple myeloma.

This clonotype was found many times. This chain links TRBV28 with TRBJ2-7, with 7 bases matching TRBD2. The CDR3 extends over 13 amino acids. J gave up 7 bases and V 5 bases, and 8 bases lay outside the gene matches. CDR1 is MDHEN, CDR2 SYDVKM, per germline. The CDR3 region has the DNA TGTGCCAGCAGTCCCCAGGGACTACGGGAGCAGTACTTC. Its translation is CASSPQGLREQYF.

J is TRBJ2-7 and V is TRBV12-3 or TRBV12-4; the match to TRBD1 covers 11 bases. The V and J ends lost 3 bases and 2 bases, in that order; junction bases with no gene match: 9. The CDR3 is made up of 17 amino acids. CDR3 sequence: CASSLKGPGQGAYEQYF. The CDR3 region has the DNA TGTGCCAGCAGTTTGAAGGGGCCGGGACAGGGGGCCTACGAGCAGTACTTC.

The table lists this clonotype with many counts. The chain uses TRBV28 and TRBJ2-1; unclear D gene. The CDR3 runs to 14 residues. V dropped 3 bases and J dropped 0 bases, with 6 bases sitting between them. Germline V lookup: CDR1 MDHEN, CDR2 SYDVKM. The DNA of the CDR3 is TGTGCCAGCAGTTTGCCGAGCTCCTACAATGAGCAGTTCTTC. Encoded protein: CASSLPSSYNEQFF.

This clonotype showed up many times. Written as DNA, the CDR3 is TGTGCCAGCAGCCGTGACACAGATACGCAGTATTTT. Translating it yields CASSRDTDTQYF. J is TRBJ2-3 and V is TRBV12-3 or TRBV12-4; D gene ambiguous. This CDR3 region has 12 residues. Trimming removed 6 bases from V and 2 bases from J, with 6 bases in between.

This clonotype was observed at least ten times. This chain uses TRBV29-1 with TRBJ2-3, with a possible D match to TRBD2 (5 bases). This CDR3 comprises 14 residues. Per the germline V gene, CDR1 is SQVTM and CDR2 is ANQGSEA. The V end was cut by 4 bases, the J end by 0 bases, with 11 bases between. The CDR3 nucleotides are TGCAGCGTTGTCCAGACGGGGAGCACAGATACGCAGTATTTT. Amino acid sequence: CSVVQTGSTDTQYF.

This clonotype appeared many times. The rearrangement joins TRBV28 to TRBJ2-7; no clear D gene. The CDR3 is made up of 11 amino acids. Trimming took off 3 bases at V and 4 bases at J, with 4 bases between the two ends. The germline CDR1 and CDR2 sequences are MDHEN and SYDVKM. The CDR3 nucleotides are TGTGCCAGCAGTTTTGCTTACGAGCAGTACTTC. Amino acids: CASSFAYEQYF.

The chain uses TRBV20-1 and TRBJ1-5, with 8 bases lining up with TRBD1. The CDR3 consists of 14 residues. Germline CDR1 DFQATT, CDR2 SNEGSKA (reference sequence). V was pared by 3 bases and J by 5 bases, with 6 bases of the junction left unmatched. The CDR3 sequence: CSASAAGGDQPQHF. In nucleotides, the CDR3 is TGCAGTGCTAGTGCGGCAGGGGGCGATCAGCCCCAGCATTTT.

At least ten counts were recorded for this clonotype. DNA of the CDR3: TGCGCCAGCAGCCGGGACTATTCTGGCTACACCTTC. It is translated as CASSRDYSGYTF. The chain combines TRBV4-1 with TRBJ1-2, with D perhaps matching TRBD1 (5 bases). The germline V gene encodes CDR1 MGHRA and CDR2 YSYEKL. The CDR3 runs 12 residues. Trimming shortened V by 4 bases and J by 7 bases, and 10 bases separated the two germline ends.

In its sample, this clonotype was seen many times. This chain joins TRBV10-3 and TRBJ1-1; the D is unclear. V was clipped by 8 bases and J by 2 bases, with 15 bases between them. CDR3 size: 14 residues. Germline loops: CDR1 ENHRY, CDR2 SYGVKD. CDR3 region: CAISPDSENTEAFF. The CDR3 bases are TGTGCCATCTCACCCGACTCTGAAAACACTGAAGCTTTCTTT.

This clonotype was detected many times. CDR3 nucleotides: TGCGCCAGCAGTGAGTCTTCAGCTATCCTCTCAGATACGCAGTATTTT. Translating it yields CASSESSAILSDTQYF. The rearrangement joins TRBV10-2 to TRBJ2-3; no clear D. V gave up 0 bases and J gave up 4 bases, with 14 bases separating them. CDR3 length: 16 amino acids. CDR1 and CDR2 from the germline V gene are WSHSY and SAAADI.

On this clonotype: This probably arose from a read error, given a far larger clone one base away. The chain joins TRBV7-9 to TRBJ2-1; D may be TRBD2 (5 bases). The CDR3 has 13 amino acids. CDR1 and CDR2 (germline): SEHNR, FQNEAQ (reference sequence). V dropped 0 bases and J dropped 7 bases, with 7 bases sitting between them. CDR3 coding DNA: TGTGCCAGCAGCTTAGCGTGGACTAATGAGCAGTTCTTC. This codes for CASSLAWTNEQFF.

This clonotype was observed at least ten times. The CDR3 here is CSAGRTAALQETQYF. DNA for the CDR3: TGCAGTGCTGGTAGGACAGCGGCCCTACAAGAGACCCAGTACTTC. J is TRBJ2-5 and V is TRBV20-1, with D maybe TRBD1 (6 bases). The V end lost 5 bases, the J end lost 2 bases, and 18 bases lay between the germline ends. Germline V lookup: CDR1 DFQATT, CDR2 SNEGSKA (reference sequence). There are 15 residues in the CDR3.

This clonotype was seen many times. This chain uses TRBV5-1 with TRBJ2-5; 11 bases are shared with TRBD2. Germline values: CDR1 SGHRS, CDR2 YFSETQ. Germline trimming cut 5 bases from V and 5 bases from J; bases unmatched to any gene: 11. The CDR3 has 16 amino acids. CDR3 coding DNA: TGCGCCAGCAGTAGGGCACTAGCGGGAGAAGGGGAGACCCAGTACTTC. It encodes CASSRALAGEGETQYF.

This clonotype was seen at least ten times. The chain employs TRBV3-1 and TRBJ2-7, with D tentatively TRBD2 (6 bases). Per the germline V gene, CDR1 is LGHDT and CDR2 is YNNKEL (reference sequence). The V and J ends lost 3 bases and 3 bases respectively, with 15 bases between them. The CDR3 contains 15 residues. DNA for the CDR3: TGTGCCAGCAGCCATCCTGAGGCGGGACGCTACGAGCAGTACTTC. Translated: CASSHPEAGRYEQYF.

Of note for this clonotype: A much larger clone lies a single base off, so this may be a read error. The conserved phenylalanine or tryptophan normally closing the CDR3 is absent here, so this likely arose from a read error. The CDR3, as DNA: TGCGCCAGCAGCTTTGGATTGGGGACAGCCTACGAGCAGTACCTC. Protein product: CASSFGLGTAYEQYL. The genes are TRBV5-1 and TRBJ2-7; 7 positions match TRBD1. There are 15 residues in the CDR3. Germline CDR1 and CDR2: SGHRS and YFSETQ. The junction had 7 bases not matched to a gene; V was cut back by 2 bases and J by 2 bases.

This clonotype was seen ten or more times. Here the CDR3 DNA reads TGTGCCACCAGTGAACAGGGAACGAACACCGGGGAGCTGTTTTTT. It yields the protein CATSEQGTNTGELFF. V gene TRBV24-1 combines with J gene TRBJ2-2; tentative D call: TRBD1 (6 bases). Germline lookup yields CDR1 KGHDR and CDR2 SFDVKD. The CDR3 runs 15 residues. Trimming left V 4 bases short and J 0 bases short, with 8 bases between.

This clonotype was found many times. The gene calls are TRBV6-5 and TRBJ2-5, with a tentative D call TRBD1 (6 bases). The CDR3 has 18 amino acids. The V gene's germline CDR1 is MNHEY and CDR2 SVGAGI. V lost 8 bases to trimming and J lost 4 bases, with 29 bases between them. The CDR3 DNA sequence: TGTGCCAGCTCCTCCCCGTCGAATTGGGGCCTCAGGGGAGAGACCCAGTACTTC. Translation: CASSSPSNWGLRGETQYF.

Worth noting for this clonotype: The conserved closing phenylalanine or tryptophan is absent in this CDR3, likely reflecting a read error. It is unclear where the CDR3 begins or ends on the DNA, so no DNA is shown, and the CDR3 is as TCRdb lists it. The V call is TRBV10-3, the J call TRBJ2-5; the listed D gene, TRBD1, was not tested against the DNA. Germline values: CDR1 ENHRY, CDR2 SYGVKD. The CDR3 has 13 residues if both end residues are counted. This chain's CDR3 is CAISPGQVETRYL.

This clonotype was seen at least ten times. The V call is TRBV5-1, the J call TRBJ2-1; D not certain. The CDR3 runs 9 residues. The germline V gene encodes CDR1 SGHRS and CDR2 YFSETQ. Trimming removed 6 bases at V and 5 bases at J, with 0 bases between. This CDR3 is CASNNEQFF. Here the CDR3 DNA reads TGCGCCAGCAACAATGAGCAGTTCTTC. The variable domain in full, completed from reference TRBV5-1 and TRBJ2-1, reads KAGVTQTPRYLIKTRGQQVTLSCSPISGHRSVSWYQQTPGQGLQFLFEYFSETQRNKGNFPGRFSGRQFSNSRSEMNVSTLELGDSALYLCASNNEQFFGPGTRLTVL.

This clonotype has ten or more counts. The chain has TRBV6-5 and TRBJ2-2; D gene ambiguous. The CDR3 is 13 amino acids. The germline CDR1 and CDR2 sequences are MNHEY and SVGAGI. Trimming left V 2 bases short and J 4 bases short, with 5 bases between. CDR3 residues: CASSYGTTGELFF. In DNA form, the CDR3 reads TGTGCCAGCAGTTACGGCACCACCGGGGAGCTGTTTTTT.

This clonotype was recorded many times. The chain carries TRBV3-1 and TRBJ1-5, with 8 bases lining up with TRBD1. This CDR3 contains 15 residues. After removal of 4 bases from V and 10 bases from J, the junction contained 12 bases not matched to a gene. From germline, CDR1 is LGHDT and CDR2 YNNKEL (reference sequence). The CDR3 sequence: CASSLDRGQGRPQHF. The CDR3 nucleotides are TGTGCCAGCAGCCTCGACAGGGGCCAGGGGAGACCCCAGCATTTT. Based on the CDR3 plus reference TRBV3-1 and TRBJ1-5, the full variable domain is DTAVSQTPKYLVTQMGNDKSIKCEQNLGHDTMYWYKQDSKKFLKIMFSYNNKELIINETVPNRFSPKSPDKAHLNLHINSLELGDSAVYFCASSLDRGQGRPQHFGDGTRLSIL.

The table lists this clonotype with many counts. The chain links TRBV29-1 to TRBJ2-1; TRBD2 matches 11 bases. V gave up 5 bases and J gave up 0 bases; unmatched junction bases: 9. CDR1 SQVTM and CDR2 ANQGSEA come from the germline V gene. The CDR3 loop spans 17 amino acids. CDR3 amino acids: CSVRLGLADLSYNEQFF. DNA of the CDR3: TGCAGCGTTCGGCTGGGACTAGCGGACCTCTCCTACAATGAGCAGTTCTTC.

This clonotype was recorded at least ten times. The CDR3 DNA sequence: TGTGCCAGCAGCGTAGAAGCGAGGTACACCGGGGAGCTGTTTTTT. The encoded protein is CASSVEARYTGELFF. This chain uses TRBV9 with TRBJ2-2; D uncertain. Germline assignment: CDR1 SGDLS and CDR2 YYNGEE. Deletions cut 0 bases from V and 3 bases from J, with 9 bases between. The CDR3 contains 15 residues.

Ten or more counts support this clonotype. V and J are TRBV25-1 and TRBJ2-5, with no clear D. The CDR3 is 15 amino acids. CDR1 is MGHDK and CDR2 is SYGVNS in the germline V gene. V lost 2 bases and J 1 base, leaving 11 bases between the germline ends. This CDR3 reads CASSEPDRSQETQYF. DNA for the CDR3: TGTGCCAGCAGTGAACCCGATAGGTCCCAAGAGACCCAGTACTTC.

This clonotype was seen ten or more times. One end of the junction varies from germline; a read error may be responsible. CDR3 in DNA: TGTGCCAGCAGTTCTGGTAGTATGGGTGAAAAACCGTTTTTT. Protein sequence: CASSSGSMGEKPFF. V and J are TRBV12-3 or TRBV12-4 and TRBJ1-4; D ambiguous. The CDR3 contains 14 residues.

This clonotype was observed at least ten times. The chain recombines TRBV11-2 with TRBJ2-7; 7 bases align to TRBD1. The junction had 8 bases not matched to a gene; V was cut back by 5 bases and J by 4 bases. There are 14 residues in the CDR3. Germline V lookup: CDR1 SGHAT, CDR2 FQNNGV. The CDR3 DNA reads TGTGCCAGCAGCCTTAACAGGGGCCATTACGAGCAGTACTTC. Translation: CASSLNRGHYEQYF.